One and the same sample provided the 27 T cell receptor beta chains below, sequenced in a study of siplizumab effects on memory and regulatory T cells (dated by TCRdb to about 2019). The method behind the library was the immunoSEQ multiplex PCR assay. TCRdb's version of the immuneACCESS table is confined to in-frame rearrangements and falls short of the full clone set. An unresolved V gene accounts for under half of the shortfall where checked; the remainder is of unknown origin. In all, the sample holds approximately 82,000 clones, and 87% of those were seen once. The ten largest clones represent 1.5% of the sample. The sample was Tregs sorted from blood. The receptor set was obtained from a human donor in good health.

This clone was seen just once. This chain links TRBV2 with TRBJ2-1; D gene unclear. CDR1 and CDR2 (germline): SNHLY, FYNNEI. With 5 bases removed from V and 2 bases from J, the gap between germline ends came to 10 bases. The CDR3 totals 14 residues. The CDR3 sequence is CASSWEGPYNEQFF. The DNA of the CDR3 is TGTGCCAGCAGTTGGGAAGGGCCCTACAATGAGCAGTTCTTC.

The V gene is TRBV28, the J gene TRBJ2-1; 10 nucleotides agree with TRBD2. The CDR3 consists of 15 residues. Germline values: CDR1 MDHEN, CDR2 SYDVKM. V dropped 7 bases and J dropped 8; count of bases not matched to a gene: 11. In nucleotides, the CDR3 is TGTGCCAGCAAGGTGTGGGCTAGCGGGGGCTATGAGCAGTTCTTC. It codes for CASKVWASGGYEQFF.

J is TRBJ2-1 and V is TRBV6-1; 13 bases match TRBD2. The CDR3 covers 16 residues. V lost 1 base and J lost 9; bases outside the gene matches: 6. In germline, CDR1 is MNHNS, CDR2 SASEGT. The CDR3: CASSEVLAGGPSEQFF. CDR3 nucleotides: TGTGCCAGCAGTGAAGTACTAGCGGGGGGGCCCAGTGAGCAGTTCTTC.

The genes are TRBV19 and TRBJ1-3; 7 bases map to TRBD1. V was pared by 3 bases and J by 2 bases, with 1 base of the junction left unmatched. CDR3 length: 14 amino acids. The germline gives CDR1 LNHDA, CDR2 SQIVND (reference sequence). CDR3 coding DNA: TGTGCCAGTAGTATCAGGGGGACTGGAAACACCATATATTTT. It yields the protein CASSIRGTGNTIYF.

The count of this clone is one. J is TRBJ2-3 and V is TRBV6-6; 10 nucleotides align to TRBD2. The CDR3 spans 16 residues. The V gene's germline CDR1 is MNHNY and CDR2 SVGAGI (reference sequence). Germline trimming cut 1 base from V and 4 bases from J; bases unmatched to any gene: 5. The DNA for the CDR3 is TGTGCCAGCAGTTACTTTGGAACTAGCGGGGCAGATACGCAGTATTTT. Amino acid sequence: CASSYFGTSGADTQYF.

This clone was observed a single time. V and J are TRBV30 and TRBJ1-1; D may be TRBD1 (5 bases). CDR1 and CDR2 (germline): GTSNPN, SVGIG (reference sequence). The V end was cut by 0 bases, the J end by 2 bases, with 10 bases between. CDR3 length equals 14 residues. CDR3 in amino acids: CAWSVPDRNTEAFF. DNA of the CDR3: TGTGCCTGGAGTGTACCCGACAGAAACACTGAAGCTTTCTTT. Full variable domain (missing parts from reference TRBV30 and TRBJ1-1): SQTIHQWPATLVQPVGSPLSLECTVEGTSNPNLYWYRQAAGRGLQLLFYSVGIGQISSEVPQNLSASRPQDRQFILSSKKLLLSDSGFYLCAWSVPDRNTEAFFGQGTRLTVV.

This sequence joins TRBV11-2 and TRBJ1-6, with 9 bases fitting TRBD1. The germline CDR1 and CDR2 sequences are SGHAT and FQNNGV. The CDR3 runs to 16 residues. The J segment lost 13 bases and the V segment lost 5 bases, leaving 15 bases of the junction unmatched. CDR3 protein: CASSPRTGDYSGPLHF. The CDR3 DNA reads TGTGCCAGCAGCCCGCGGACAGGGGACTACTCAGGCCCCCTCCACTTT.

The chain couples TRBV5-1 to TRBJ2-1; a possible D gene is TRBD1 (6 bases). The germline CDR1 and CDR2 sequences are SGHRS and YFSETQ. CDR3 size: 15 residues. V was shortened by 0 bases and J by 2 bases, with 9 bases between the two germline ends. As DNA, the CDR3 is TGCGCCAGCAGCTTGGTAGGGGGACCCTACAATGAGCAGTTCTTC. It specifies CASSLVGGPYNEQFF.

This clone was detected only a few times. The chain's CDR3 is CIGTSNYGYTF. The CDR3 DNA reads TGCATCGGGACATCTAACTATGGCTACACCTTC. This sequence joins TRBV20-1 and TRBJ1-2; a possible D gene is TRBD1 (6 bases). In germline, CDR1 is DFQATT, CDR2 SNEGSKA (reference sequence). CDR3 size: 11 residues.

This clone appeared a single time. The V and J genes are TRBV5-1 and TRBJ2-3; 12 nucleotides match TRBD2. Per the germline V gene, CDR1 is SGHRS and CDR2 is YFSETQ. The CDR3 spans 16 residues. The ends lost 0 bases at V and 6 bases at J; junction bases unmatched: 5. This CDR3 is CASSLGLAGGLDTQYF. The CDR3 nucleotides are TGCGCCAGCAGCTTGGGTCTAGCGGGGGGGCTGGATACGCAGTATTTT.

The chain carries TRBV13 and TRBJ2-3; tentatively, D is TRBD2 (6 bases). CDR1 PRHDT and CDR2 FYEKMQ come from the germline V gene (reference sequence). V was pared by 5 bases and J by 2 bases, with 17 bases between. The CDR3 has 16 amino acids. The chain's CDR3 is CASSHRLDGLTDTQYF. The CDR3 DNA reads TGTGCCAGCAGCCACCGACTAGATGGGCTCACAGATACGCAGTATTTT. Using reference TRBV13 and TRBJ2-3 for the parts outside the CDR3, the full variable domain is AAGVIQSPRHLIKEKRETATLKCYPIPRHDTVYWYQQGPGQDPQFLISFYEKMQSDKGSIPDRFSAQQFSDYHSELNMSSLELGDSALYFCASSHRLDGLTDTQYFGPGTRLTVL.

The chain carries TRBV6-6 and TRBJ2-1; the D is unclear. CDR1 and CDR2 (germline): MNHNY, SVGAGI (reference sequence). CDR3 length equals 13 residues. Trimming took off 0 bases at V and 9 bases at J, with 9 bases between the two ends. CDR3 region: CASSYSRLVEQFF. CDR3 sequence (DNA): TGTGCCAGCAGTTACTCGAGACTCGTTGAGCAGTTCTTC.

The chain couples TRBV6-5 to TRBJ1-2, with D perhaps TRBD1 (5 bases). This CDR3 has 13 residues. CDR1 and CDR2 from the germline V gene are MNHEY and SVGAGI. V was pared by 2 bases and J by 4 bases, with 8 bases between. The CDR3, as DNA: TGTGCCAGCAGTTACAGGGGACCCTATGGCTACACCTTC. Translation gives CASSYRGPYGYTF.

The V gene is TRBV9, the J gene TRBJ1-2, with D possibly matching TRBD1 (6 bases). CDR1 is SGDLS, CDR2 YYNGEE, per germline. Trimming removed 3 bases from V and 4 bases from J, with 10 bases in between. There are 13 residues in the CDR3. The CDR3 coding sequence is TGTGCCAGCAGCGCCGGGACATTCTATGGCTACACCTTC. Residues: CASSAGTFYGYTF.

The V call is TRBV7-2, the J call TRBJ1-1; no clear D. The CDR3 covers 12 residues. Germline V gene data show CDR1 as SGHTA and CDR2 as FQGNSA. The V end was cut by 3 bases, the J end by 9 bases, with 11 bases between. The CDR3: CASSFGMPKAFF. The CDR3 DNA reads as TGTGCCAGCAGCTTTGGGATGCCTAAAGCTTTCTTT.

The J gene is TRBJ2-5, the V gene TRBV11-2; D possibly corresponds to TRBD2 (5 bases). V was shortened by 4 bases and J by 5 bases, with 5 bases between the two germline ends. The CDR3 sequence is 11 residues long. Germline CDR1 and CDR2: SGHAT and FQNNGV. In DNA, the CDR3 is TGTGCCAGCAGCTCGGGGGAGACCCAGTACTTC. As protein: CASSSGETQYF.

The gene calls are TRBV21-1 and TRBJ1-4. TRBV21-1 is a listed pseudogene. The CDR3 sequence is 20 residues long. CDR3 nucleotides: TGTGCCAGCAGCCCACCCGCGGGAGGGGCAGTGGTTGCGACTAATGAAAAACTGTTTTTT. Amino acid sequence: CASSPPAGGAVVATNEKLFF.

This clone has a handful of counts. The chain is built from TRBV19 and TRBJ1-5; D is perhaps TRBD1 (6 bases). This CDR3 is built from 14 residues. V lost 8 bases to trimming and J lost 7 bases, with 18 bases between them. Germline-derived CDR1 and CDR2 are LNHDA and SQIVND (reference sequence). CDR3 DNA: TGTGCCAGTGGGTGGAGGGGGGAGGGGCAGCCCCAGCATTTT. It codes for CASGWRGEGQPQHF.

The rearrangement joins TRBV27 to TRBJ2-4; D possibly uses TRBD1 or TRBD2 (6 bases each). The CDR3 totals 17 residues. Trimming took 6 bases from V and 1 from J, leaving 19 bases between them. Germline values: CDR1 MNHEY, CDR2 SMNVEV (reference sequence). Written as DNA, the CDR3 is TGTGCCAGCAGAGAGTTGGGGGCGGGGCCGGCCAAAAACATTCAGTACTTC. It is translated as CASRELGAGPAKNIQYF.

The J gene is TRBJ1-4, the V gene TRBV5-1; a weak D match, TRBD1 (5 bases). Trimming removed 0 bases from V and 8 bases from J, with 11 bases in between. Germline V lookup: CDR1 SGHRS, CDR2 YFSETQ. CDR3 size: 14 residues. The CDR3, as DNA: TGCGCCAGCAGCTTGGAAGGAGGGGAGGAAAAACTGTTTTTT. Amino acids: CASSLEGGEEKLFF.

V is TRBV29-1 and J is TRBJ1-2; D is unresolved. The V end lost 7 bases, the J end lost 0 bases, and 18 bases lay between the germline ends. The CDR3 runs to 15 residues. Germline lookup yields CDR1 SQVTM and CDR2 ANQGSEA. The CDR3 loop reads CSAATRTAANYGYTF. CDR3 nucleotides: TGCAGCGCCGCGACGCGGACGGCAGCTAACTATGGCTACACCTTC.

The chain has TRBV5-4 and TRBJ1-1; no clear D. CDR3 length equals 15 residues. Trimming took 4 bases from V and 1 from J, leaving 14 bases between them. Germline V gene sequence: CDR1 SGHNT, CDR2 YYREEE (reference sequence). The CDR3 DNA is TGTGCCAGCAGCCTGTCCGGACGGCCGAACACTGAAGCTTTCTTT. Translation: CASSLSGRPNTEAFF.

The chain is built from TRBV4-2 and TRBJ1-2; possible D gene TRBD1, 6 bases. Trimming left V 0 bases short and J 2 bases short, with 13 bases between. Germline V gene lookup returns CDR1 LGHNA and CDR2 YNFKEQ. The CDR3 has 16 residues. CDR3 nucleotides: TGTGCCAGCAGCCAAGATGCAGGGGTGGAGAACTATGGCTACACCTTC. Its translation is CASSQDAGVENYGYTF.

The chain is built from TRBV6-5 and TRBJ2-7, with 10 bases identical to TRBD2. Germline assignment: CDR1 MNHEY and CDR2 SVGAGI. V trimming: 7 bases; J trimming: 2 bases; junction bases outside the gene matches: 5. CDR3 length equals 14 residues. CDR3 loop: CASTGAGGTYEQYF. CDR3 nucleotides: TGTGCCAGCACGGGAGCGGGGGGGACCTACGAGCAGTACTTC.

The chain employs TRBV5-6 and TRBJ2-3; TRBD2 agrees at 7 bases. This CDR3 is built from 16 residues. Germline V lookup: CDR1 SGHDT, CDR2 YYEEEE. V lost 4 bases and J lost 4; bases outside the gene matches: 12. CDR3 sequence reads: CASSRKGRGMADTQYF. DNA for the CDR3: TGTGCCAGCAGCCGGAAAGGGAGGGGAATGGCAGATACGCAGTATTTT. Complete variable domain (other parts from reference TRBV5-6 and TRBJ2-3): DAGVTQSPTHLIKTRGQQVTLRCSPKSGHDTVSWYQQALGQGPQFIFQYYEEEERQRGNFPDRFSGHQFPNYSSELNVNALLLGDSALYLCASSRKGRGMADTQYFGPGTRLTVL.

The V call is TRBV4-1, the J call TRBJ1-5; tentatively, D is TRBD1 (5 bases). In germline, CDR1 is MGHRA, CDR2 YSYEKL. Between the trimmed V and J ends, which lost 1 base and 0 bases, there was a span of 10 bases. The CDR3 spans 16 residues. CDR3 protein: CASSQGRDYSNQPQHF. The DNA of the CDR3 is TGCGCCAGCAGCCAAGGGAGGGACTATAGCAATCAGCCCCAGCATTTT.

The V and J genes are TRBV11-2 and TRBJ2-7; 8 bases are a match to TRBD2. Trimming took 6 bases from V and 0 from J; bases not matched to a gene: 4. The CDR3 has 14 amino acids. The germline CDR1 and CDR2 sequences are SGHAT and FQNNGV. The CDR3 is CASRFTSGSYEQYF. In nucleotides, the CDR3 is TGTGCCAGCAGGTTCACTAGCGGCTCCTACGAGCAGTACTTC.